This T cell receptor (beta chain) derives from a study of blood T cell repertoires in COVID-19. On the study more broadly: T cells, B-cell-depleted T cells, or PBMCs supplied cDNA or gDNA.

Trimming removed 6 bases from V and 7 bases from J; junction bases left unmatched: 6. Germline loops: CDR1 SQVTM, CDR2 ANQGSEA. This CDR3 has 12 amino acids. In the original workflow: Using reference gene primer amplification, nucleated cell counts were estimated. Clones were sequenced by immunoSEQ multiplex PCR, and TCRdb holds only the in-frame ones, with some missing. The D gene and trimming were derived from the DNA, and the V and J assignments and clone size from that table. The data contain about 74,000 clones, roughly nine tenths of them singletons. The rearrangement joins TRBV29-1 to TRBJ1-1; TRBD1 matches at 9 bases. The source material was peripheral blood. This clonotype was obtained from a man aged 50 to 60 with acute or convalescent COVID-19. The DNA of the CDR3 is TGCAGCGTGGCCTCGGGACAGGGTGAAGCTTTCTTT. It codes for CSVASGQGEAFF.